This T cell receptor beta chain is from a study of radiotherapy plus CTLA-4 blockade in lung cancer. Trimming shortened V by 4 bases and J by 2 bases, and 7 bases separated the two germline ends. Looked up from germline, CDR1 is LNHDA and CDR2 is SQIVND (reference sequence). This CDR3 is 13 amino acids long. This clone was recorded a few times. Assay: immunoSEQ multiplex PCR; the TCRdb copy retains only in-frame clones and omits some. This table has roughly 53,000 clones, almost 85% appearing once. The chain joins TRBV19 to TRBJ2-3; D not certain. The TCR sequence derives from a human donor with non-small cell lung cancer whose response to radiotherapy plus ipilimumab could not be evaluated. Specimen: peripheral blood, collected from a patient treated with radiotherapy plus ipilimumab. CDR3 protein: CASSTTSTDTQYF. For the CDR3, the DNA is TGTGCCAGTAGTACAACTTCCACAGATACGCAGTATTTT.